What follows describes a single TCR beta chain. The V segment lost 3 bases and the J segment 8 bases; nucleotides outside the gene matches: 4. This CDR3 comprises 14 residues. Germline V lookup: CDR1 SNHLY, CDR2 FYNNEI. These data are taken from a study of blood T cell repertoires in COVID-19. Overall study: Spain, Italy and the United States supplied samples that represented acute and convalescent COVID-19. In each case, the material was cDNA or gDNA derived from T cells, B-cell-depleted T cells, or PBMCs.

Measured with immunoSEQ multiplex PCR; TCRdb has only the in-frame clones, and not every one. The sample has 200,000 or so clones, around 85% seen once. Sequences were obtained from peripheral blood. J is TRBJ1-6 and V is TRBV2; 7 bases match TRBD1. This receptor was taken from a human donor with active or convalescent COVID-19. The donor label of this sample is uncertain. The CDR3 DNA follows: TGTGCCAGCAGTGAGACAGGGTGGGATTCACCCCTCCACTTT. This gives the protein CASSETGWDSPLHF.